Shown below are 27 T cell receptor beta chains from a single sample sequenced in a study of T cell responses to AZD1222 COVID-19 vaccine. TCRdb's table, derived via immunoSEQ multiplex PCR, lists solely in-frame clones and lacks some. The sample holds 96,000 or so clones; roughly 90% are singletons and the top ten take roughly 25%. Sequencing was performed on peripheral blood, taken on day 0 of AZD1222 vaccination. The receptor set was obtained from an adult in good health.

The chain uses TRBV6-5 and TRBJ1-5; 9 positions agree with TRBD1. This CDR3 comprises 15 residues. The ends lost 5 bases at V and 7 bases at J; junction bases unmatched: 9. The germline V gene has CDR1 MNHEY and CDR2 SVGAGI. Here the CDR3 reads CASSLQTGGGQPQHF. The DNA of the CDR3 is TGTGCCAGCAGTCTTCAGACAGGGGGAGGGCAGCCCCAGCATTTT.

This clone showed up just once. The CDR3 sequence is CASGLQGATGNTIYF. CDR3 DNA: TGTGCCAGCGGGCTACAGGGGGCGACTGGAAACACCATATATTTT. The rearrangement uses TRBV6-5 and TRBJ1-3, with TRBD1 matching over 9 bases. CDR3 size: 15 residues. Trimming removed 8 bases from V and 2 bases from J; junction bases left unmatched: 7. Germline V gene data show CDR1 as MNHEY and CDR2 as SVGAGI.

V usage is TRBV28 and J usage is TRBJ2-2, with 10 bases aligning to TRBD2. V lost 6 bases and J lost 2; bases outside the gene matches: 12. Germline assignment: CDR1 MDHEN and CDR2 SYDVKM. The CDR3 totals 18 residues. The CDR3, as DNA: TGTGCCAGCAGCCCTACCCCCACTAGCGGGATAAACACCGGGGAGCTGTTTTTT. Translating it yields CASSPTPTSGINTGELFF.

The chain links TRBV12-3 or TRBV12-4 to TRBJ1-1; no definite D call. This CDR3 spans 10 amino acids. Deletions cut 2 bases from V and 8 bases from J, with 3 bases between. DNA of the CDR3: TGTGCCAGCAGTTTACGGGAAGCTTTCTTT. Translated: CASSLREAFF.

This chain uses TRBV7-3 with TRBJ2-3; D ambiguous. The germline V gene encodes CDR1 SGHTA and CDR2 FQGTGA. The CDR3 loop spans 15 amino acids. The V end was cut by 3 bases, the J end by 2 bases, with 12 bases between. The CDR3 bases are TGTGCCAGCAGCTTGGGCCCTTCCTTCACAGATACGCAGTATTTT. Encoded protein: CASSLGPSFTDTQYF.

J is TRBJ2-6 and V is TRBV4-3, with D perhaps matching TRBD1 or TRBD2 (6 bases each). Trimming pared 6 bases from V and 0 bases from J, leaving 15 bases between. CDR3 length: 17 residues. In germline, CDR1 is LGHNA, CDR2 YSLEER. CDR3 sequence (DNA): TGCGCCAGCAGTACCGGGACGGGGGCCTCTGGGGCCAACGTCCTGACTTTC. Encoded protein: CASSTGTGASGANVLTF.

This chain connects TRBV6-5 to TRBJ2-7; 8 nucleotides line up with TRBD2. CDR1 and CDR2 (germline): MNHEY, SVGAGI. The CDR3 is 12 residues long. Trimming removed 4 bases from V and 4 bases from J; junction bases left unmatched: 0. In DNA form, the CDR3 reads TGTGCCAGCAGTTCGGGGGGGTACGAGCAGTACTTC. Protein: CASSSGGYEQYF.

The rearrangement uses TRBV10-3 and TRBJ1-5; D is undetermined. The germline V gene has CDR1 ENHRY and CDR2 SYGVKD. Trimming took 2 bases from V and 7 from J, leaving 9 bases between them. The CDR3 loop spans 13 amino acids. This CDR3 is CAISEETGQPQHF. The CDR3 region has the DNA TGTGCCATCAGTGAGGAGACGGGACAGCCCCAGCATTTT.

The chain couples TRBV9 to TRBJ2-7, with 9 nucleotides matching TRBD2. Germline CDR1 and CDR2: SGDLS and YYNGEE. The V gene end was trimmed by 3 bases and the J gene end by 0 bases; junction bases not matched to a gene: 4. CDR3 length: 15 amino acids. The CDR3 DNA sequence: TGTGCCAGCAGCGCTAGCGGGGCCCGCTCCTACGAGCAGTACTTC. Its translation is CASSASGARSYEQYF.

The chain has TRBV27 and TRBJ2-5, with D possibly being TRBD1 or TRBD2 (5 bases each). V lost 9 bases to trimming and J lost 2 bases, with 13 bases between them. The CDR3 is 13 amino acids. Per germline, CDR1 MNHEY and CDR2 SMNVEV (reference sequence). The CDR3 sequence is CARFREPQETQYF. The CDR3 coding sequence is TGTGCCAGATTCAGGGAGCCGCAAGAGACCCAGTACTTC.

The V and J genes are TRBV6-2 or TRBV6-3 and TRBJ2-3; no firm D call. This CDR3 spans 13 amino acids. Between the trimmed V and J ends, which lost 2 bases and 4 bases, there was a span of 7 bases. The germline V gene encodes CDR1 MNHEY and CDR2 SVGEGT. CDR3 bases: TGTGCCAGCAGTTACACCGAGTCAGATACGCAGTATTTT. Its protein product is CASSYTESDTQYF.

This chain links TRBV29-1 with TRBJ1-2; weak D call: TRBD1 (5 bases). This CDR3 has 12 residues. Germline lookup yields CDR1 SQVTM and CDR2 ANQGSEA. Between the trimmed V and J ends, which lost 0 bases and 13 bases, there was a span of 15 bases. This chain's CDR3 is CSVEEQGEVRTF. In nucleotides, the CDR3 is TGCAGCGTTGAAGAGCAGGGCGAGGTACGCACCTTC.

V usage is TRBV2 and J usage is TRBJ1-3; no firm D call. CDR1 is SNHLY, CDR2 FYNNEI, per germline. CDR3 length equals 11 residues. Between the trimmed V and J ends, which lost 7 bases and 6 bases, there was a span of 7 bases. The CDR3 DNA is TGTGCCAGCACAGGTCTAAACACCATATATTTT. It translates to CASTGLNTIYF.

The chain is built from TRBV6-5 and TRBJ2-7; a possible D gene is TRBD1 (5 bases). The ends were cut back, 5 bases at V and 2 bases at J, with 16 bases in the middle. This CDR3 is 15 amino acids long. The germline CDR1 and CDR2 sequences are MNHEY and SVGAGI. CDR3 loop: CASSPQGGLPYEQYF. CDR3 bases: TGTGCCAGCAGTCCCCAGGGTGGGCTGCCCTACGAGCAGTACTTC.

The CDR3 protein is CASSDQTGTYEQYF. In nucleotides, the CDR3 is TGTGCCAGCAGTGACCAGACAGGGACCTACGAGCAGTACTTC. V gene TRBV2 combines with J gene TRBJ2-7, with 7 positions matching TRBD1. J gave up 2 bases and V 3 bases, and 4 bases lay outside the gene matches. Germline assignment: CDR1 SNHLY and CDR2 FYNNEI. This CDR3 contains 14 residues.

The rearrangement links TRBV10-1 to TRBJ1-5; TRBD1 might be the D (5 bases). Germline loops: CDR1 WNHNN, CDR2 SYGVQD (reference sequence). Trimming pared 4 bases from V and 0 bases from J, leaving 16 bases between. This CDR3 has 17 amino acids. The CDR3 DNA reads TGCGCCAGCAGTGGGTTGGGGCCCTATTATAGCAATCAGCCCCAGCATTTT. Residues: CASSGLGPYYSNQPQHF.

The chain couples TRBV10-3 to TRBJ2-7, with 9 bases that match TRBD1. The germline gives CDR1 ENHRY, CDR2 SYGVKD. This CDR3 is built from 14 residues. With 11 bases clipped from V and 4 bases from J, the junction kept 12 bases outside the gene matches. The CDR3 DNA sequence: TGTGCCGTACGGGCCGGGACAGGGCGATACGAGCAGTACTTC. This translates into CAVRAGTGRYEQYF.

The chain couples TRBV2 to TRBJ2-3, with TRBD1 matching 9 bases. From germline, CDR1 is SNHLY and CDR2 FYNNEI. The trim removed 4 bases at V and 5 bases at J, leaving 10 bases unmatched. The CDR3 sequence is 16 residues long. CDR3 in amino acids: CASSAALTGGRDTQYF. The CDR3 DNA follows: TGTGCCAGCAGTGCGGCGTTGACAGGGGGACGAGATACGCAGTATTTT.

The rearrangement uses TRBV4-2 and TRBJ2-2; no clear D. V lost 3 bases, J lost 6 bases, and 5 bases lay in between. Germline lookup yields CDR1 LGHNA and CDR2 YNFKEQ. This CDR3 is 12 amino acids long. The CDR3 sequence: CASSQGSGELFF. The CDR3 DNA reads TGTGCCAGCAGCCAGGGTTCCGGGGAGCTGTTTTTT.

The chain links TRBV19 to TRBJ1-5; possibly TRBD1 for D (6 bases). Germline CDR1 LNHDA, CDR2 SQIVND (reference sequence). The CDR3 covers 15 residues. Trimming took off 2 bases at V and 4 bases at J, with 12 bases between the two ends. CDR3 loop: CASSITGTGNQPQHF. The CDR3 bases are TGTGCCAGTAGTATAACAGGGACGGGGAATCAGCCCCAGCATTTT.

The chain employs TRBV28 and TRBJ2-1, with no clear D. The V end was cut by 2 bases, the J end by 9 bases, with 11 bases between. The CDR3 is 13 residues long. CDR1 and CDR2 (germline): MDHEN, SYDVKM. CDR3 region: CASSLRGGIEQFF. The CDR3 coding sequence is TGTGCCAGCAGTTTAAGAGGCGGTATTGAGCAGTTCTTC.

V is TRBV27 and J is TRBJ2-7; TRBD1 aligns across 8 bases. Germline V CDR1 and CDR2: MNHEY, SMNVEV (reference sequence). CDR3 size: 18 residues. Losses at the gene ends were 5 bases for V and 3 bases for J; bases not matched to a gene: 18. The CDR3 coding sequence is TGTGCCAGCAGTCCGCTTTCGACCTGGGACAGGTCCTACTACGAGCAGTACTTC. Translation gives CASSPLSTWDRSYYEQYF.

The rearrangement joins TRBV7-2 to TRBJ2-3; D is unresolved. CDR3 length: 13 amino acids. Germline V lookup: CDR1 SGHTA, CDR2 FQGNSA. The germline V and J ends were trimmed by 7 bases and 1 base, with 9 bases remaining between them. The CDR3 loop reads CASKLAGTDTQYF. CDR3 sequence (DNA): TGTGCCAGCAAATTGGCAGGCACAGATACGCAGTATTTT.

The chain uses TRBV5-1 and TRBJ2-7, with 7 bases that match TRBD1. The CDR3 runs 13 residues. Trimming took 8 bases from V and 2 from J; bases not matched to a gene: 7. From germline, CDR1 is SGHRS and CDR2 YFSETQ. Written as DNA, the CDR3 is TGCGCCAGTACAGGGGACAACACCTACGAGCAGTACTTC. Its protein product is CASTGDNTYEQYF. The full variable domain, rest sourced from reference TRBV5-1 and TRBJ2-7, is KAGVTQTPRYLIKTRGQQVTLSCSPISGHRSVSWYQQTPGQGLQFLFEYFSETQRNKGNFPGRFSGRQFSNSRSEMNVSTLELGDSALYLCASTGDNTYEQYFGPGTRLTVT.

The V gene is TRBV7-2, the J gene TRBJ2-5; 10 bases are a match to TRBD1. Trimming removed 4 bases from V and 5 bases from J; junction bases left unmatched: 7. Germline CDR1 is SGHTA and CDR2 is FQGNSA. The CDR3 sequence is 15 residues long. CDR3 region: CASSSTGGARETQYF. As DNA, the CDR3 is TGTGCCAGCAGCTCGACAGGGGGCGCGCGGGAGACCCAGTACTTC.

The chain carries TRBV7-3 and TRBJ2-2; TRBD1 aligns across 7 bases. Germline V gene data show CDR1 as SGHTA and CDR2 as FQGTGA. J lost 4 bases, V lost 8 bases, and 13 bases had no gene match. The CDR3 spans 16 residues. CDR3: CASGNRGRAGTGELFF. CDR3 in DNA: TGTGCCAGCGGAAACAGGGGCCGGGCGGGCACCGGGGAGCTGTTTTTT.

The CDR3 sequence: CASSDKGNYEQYF. The CDR3 coding sequence is TGTGCCAGCAGTGATAAGGGTAACTACGAGCAGTACTTC. This rearrangement joins TRBV25-1 to TRBJ2-7; D is unresolved. Germline loops: CDR1 MGHDK, CDR2 SYGVNS. V was clipped by 3 bases and J by 3 bases, with 9 bases between them. The CDR3 contains 13 residues.